This TCR beta chain was found in a study of T-cell reconstitution after alpha-beta-depleted transplantation in children. In its sample, this clonotype was seen a few times. The TCRbeta library incorporated unique molecular identifiers. One entry per CDR3 protein results from TCRdb running MiXCR on the PCR reads. The profile shows around 200,000 distinct CDR3 sequences, 8.5% to 10% of them singletons. Germline V gene data show CDR1 as MNHNY and CDR2 as SVGAGI (reference sequence). V trimming: 6 bases; J trimming: 13 bases; junction bases outside the gene matches: 3. CDR3 size: 11 residues. Sequenced material: PBMCs from the stem cell graft donor, taken from the stem cell graft. The TCR was taken from a human donor who donated a stem cell graft to a child with acute lymphoblastic leukemia. The genes are TRBV6-6 and TRBJ1-6; 7 bases map to TRBD1. The CDR3 loop is CASRGQAPLHF. The CDR3 DNA reads TGTGCCAGCAGAGGACAGGCCCCCCTCCACTTT.